The 14 T cell receptor beta chains listed next were all sequenced from one sample in a study of blood T cell repertoires in COVID-19. Clones were read by immunoSEQ multiplex PCR, and TCRdb kept only the in-frame ones, dropping some. Among roughly 250,000 clones listed, roughly four fifths were seen once. The sequencing sample was made of peripheral blood. The origin of the receptors is a woman between 50 and 59 years old with acute or convalescent COVID-19.

The V gene is TRBV5-1, the J gene TRBJ1-3; the D gene is possibly TRBD1 (5 bases). Trimming removed 0 bases from V and 3 bases from J, with 13 bases in between. Germline V gene data show CDR1 as SGHRS and CDR2 as YFSETQ. The CDR3 has 16 residues. The CDR3 bases are TGCGCCAGCAGCTTGGGCAGGGCCGGGGGTGGAAACACCATATATTTT. It specifies CASSLGRAGGGNTIYF.

The chain employs TRBV30 and TRBJ1-4; D perhaps matches TRBD1 (6 bases). The germline CDR1 and CDR2 sequences are GTSNPN and SVGIG (reference sequence). V lost 2 bases and J lost 3, with 10 bases in between. The CDR3 is 14 amino acids. CDR3 DNA sequence: TGTGCCTGGAGTACACAGGGAGCTAATGAAAAACTGTTTTTT. This encodes CAWSTQGANEKLFF.

V gene TRBV20-1 combines with J gene TRBJ1-2; D is uncertain. V shed 6 bases and J shed 8 bases, with 7 bases lying between them. The CDR3 loop spans 9 amino acids. Germline V CDR1 and CDR2: DFQATT, SNEGSKA (reference sequence). CDR3 sequence (DNA): TGCAGTGCCCGTAGCGGCTACACCTTC. Its protein product is CSARSGYTF.

This rearrangement joins TRBV4-2 to TRBJ2-3, with 15 bases identical to TRBD2. The CDR3 extends over 17 amino acids. V shed 1 base, J shed 4 bases, and the junction held 3 bases outside the gene matches. Germline values: CDR1 LGHNA, CDR2 YNFKEQ. In nucleotides, the CDR3 is TGTGCCAGCAGCCAAGGGACTAGCGGGAGGGTATCAGATACGCAGTATTTT. This gives the protein CASSQGTSGRVSDTQYF.

The chain employs TRBV5-1 and TRBJ1-6; D perhaps matches TRBD1 (6 bases). Germline V gene data show CDR1 as SGHRS and CDR2 as YFSETQ. The V and J ends lost 0 bases and 7 bases respectively, with 11 bases between them. CDR3 length: 15 residues. DNA of the CDR3: TGCGCCAGCAGCTTGGATGGGGGCATGAATTCACCCCTCCACTTT. Translating it yields CASSLDGGMNSPLHF. The full variable domain, with the rest looked up from reference TRBV5-1 and TRBJ1-6, is KAGVTQTPRYLIKTRGQQVTLSCSPISGHRSVSWYQQTPGQGLQFLFEYFSETQRNKGNFPGRFSGRQFSNSRSEMNVSTLELGDSALYLCASSLDGGMNSPLHFGNGTRLTVT.

This clone was found once. The chain links TRBV9 to TRBJ1-4, with D possibly TRBD1 on 6 matching bases. Trimming left V 1 base short and J 7 bases short, with 11 bases between. From germline, CDR1 is SGDLS and CDR2 YYNGEE. CDR3 length equals 14 residues. CDR3 sequence (DNA): TGTGCCAGCAGCGTAAGCAGGGGCGGTGAAAAACTGTTTTTT. Amino acids: CASSVSRGGEKLFF.

The chain uses TRBV28 and TRBJ1-6, with 7 bases identical to TRBD1. The germline gives CDR1 MDHEN, CDR2 SYDVKM. The CDR3 spans 19 residues. V lost 6 bases to trimming and J lost 3 bases; unmatched junction nucleotides: 17. CDR3 sequence (DNA): TGTGCCAGCAGCCCGACCCCTAAGACAGGGCCCAACTATAATTCACCCCTCCACTTT. Translated, it gives CASSPTPKTGPNYNSPLHF.

V usage is TRBV7-9 and J usage is TRBJ1-1, with TRBD1 as a possible D gene (5 bases). Per the germline V gene, CDR1 is SEHNR and CDR2 is FQNEAQ (reference sequence). V dropped 5 bases and J dropped 7 bases, with 11 bases sitting between them. The CDR3 has 12 residues. CDR3 nucleotides: TGTGCCAGCAGCGGACGACAGAATGAAGCTTTCTTT. Its protein product is CASSGRQNEAFF.

This clone showed up just once. This chain uses TRBV27 with TRBJ1-5; 9 positions match TRBD1. Germline lookup yields CDR1 MNHEY and CDR2 SMNVEV (reference sequence). The J segment lost 7 bases and the V segment lost 6 bases, leaving 4 bases of the junction unmatched. The CDR3 is 13 residues long. The CDR3 here is CASRGGQGQPQHF. The CDR3 DNA reads TGTGCCAGCAGGGGGGGACAGGGACAGCCCCAGCATTTT.

The chain recombines TRBV19 with TRBJ1-5, with D uncertain. Looked up from germline, CDR1 is LNHDA and CDR2 is SQIVND (reference sequence). The ends were cut back, 1 base at V and 4 bases at J, with 11 bases in the middle. The CDR3 length is 15 residues. CDR3 bases: TGTGCCAGTAGTATAGTGGGCAGACCTAATCAGCCCCAGCATTTT. This translates into CASSIVGRPNQPQHF.

The chain recombines TRBV19 with TRBJ2-3; 9 nucleotides agree with TRBD1. The germline V gene has CDR1 LNHDA and CDR2 SQIVND (reference sequence). V was pared by 9 bases and J by 5 bases, with 9 bases of the junction left unmatched. The CDR3 is made up of 14 amino acids. The CDR3: CASPRDRVGDTQYF. DNA for the CDR3: TGTGCCAGCCCCCGGGACAGGGTTGGAGATACGCAGTATTTT.

The V and J genes are TRBV6-2 or TRBV6-3 and TRBJ1-1; D gene ambiguous. This CDR3 is built from 15 residues. V was cut by 4 bases and J by 1 base, with 13 bases left in between. Germline assignment: CDR1 MNHEY and CDR2 SVGEGT. The CDR3 coding sequence is TGTGCCAGCAGTTCCGTCGGGTTCCCGAACACTGAAGCTTTCTTT. Translated, it gives CASSSVGFPNTEAFF.

The chain has TRBV2 and TRBJ1-6, with a tentative D call TRBD1 (5 bases). Germline V gene data show CDR1 as SNHLY and CDR2 as FYNNEI. CDR3 length: 13 amino acids. V was shortened by 11 bases and J by 8 bases, with 16 bases between the two germline ends. The CDR3 here is CAGNLGPDSPLHF. The CDR3 DNA sequence: TGTGCCGGCAACCTGGGGCCTGATTCACCCCTCCACTTT.

The gene calls are TRBV28 and TRBJ1-2; the match to TRBD1 covers 10 bases. CDR3 length: 16 amino acids. V lost 8 bases and J lost 4; bases outside the gene matches: 13. Germline CDR1 reads MDHEN; CDR2 reads SYDVKM. In DNA, the CDR3 is TGTGCCAGCGGGGCCTTGCGGACAGGGGGAGGCTATGGCTACACCTTC. It is translated as CASGALRTGGGYGYTF.